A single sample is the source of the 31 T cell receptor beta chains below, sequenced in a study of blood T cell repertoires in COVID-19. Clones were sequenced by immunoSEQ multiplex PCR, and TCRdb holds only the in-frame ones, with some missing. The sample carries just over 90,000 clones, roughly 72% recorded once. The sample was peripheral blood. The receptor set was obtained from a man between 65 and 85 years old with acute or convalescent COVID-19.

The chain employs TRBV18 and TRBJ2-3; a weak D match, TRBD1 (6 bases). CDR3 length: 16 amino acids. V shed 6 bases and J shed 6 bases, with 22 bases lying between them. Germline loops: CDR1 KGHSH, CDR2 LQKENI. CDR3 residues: CASSPISDSQVDTQYF. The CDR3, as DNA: TGTGCCAGCTCCCCCATTTCGGACAGCCAGGTGGATACGCAGTATTTT. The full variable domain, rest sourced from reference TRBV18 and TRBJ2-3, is NAGVMQNPRHLVRRRGQEARLRCSPMKGHSHVYWYRQLPEEGLKFMVYLQKENIIDESGMPKERFSAEFPKEGPSILRIQQVVRGDSAAYFCASSPISDSQVDTQYFGPGTRLTVL.

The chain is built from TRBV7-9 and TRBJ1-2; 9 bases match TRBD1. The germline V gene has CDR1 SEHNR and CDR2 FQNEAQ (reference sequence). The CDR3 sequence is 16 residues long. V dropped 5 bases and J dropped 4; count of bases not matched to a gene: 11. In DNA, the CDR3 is TGTGCCAGCAGCCAGGAACAGGGGGCGCTGGTCTATGGCTACACCTTC. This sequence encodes CASSQEQGALVYGYTF.

CDR3 nucleotides: TGCAGAGCGGTCGAGCAGTACGTC. It specifies CRAVEQYV. This rearrangement joins TRBV20-1 to TRBJ2-7, with D maybe TRBD2 (5 bases). The CDR3 loop spans 8 amino acids. Germline lookup yields CDR1 DFQATT and CDR2 SNEGSKA (reference sequence).

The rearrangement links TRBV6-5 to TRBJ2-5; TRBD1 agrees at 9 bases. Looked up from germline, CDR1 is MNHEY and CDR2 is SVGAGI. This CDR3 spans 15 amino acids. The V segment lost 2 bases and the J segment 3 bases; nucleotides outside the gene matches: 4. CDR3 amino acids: CASSYRDRAKETQYF. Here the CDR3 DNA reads TGTGCCAGCAGTTACCGGGACAGGGCTAAAGAGACCCAGTACTTC.

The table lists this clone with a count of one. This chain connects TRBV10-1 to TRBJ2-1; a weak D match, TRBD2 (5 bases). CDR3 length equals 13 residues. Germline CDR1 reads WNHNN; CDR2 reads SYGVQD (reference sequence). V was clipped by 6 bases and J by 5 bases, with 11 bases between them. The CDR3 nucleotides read TGCGCCAGCAGCGAGGGCCGCAACAATGAGCAGTTCTTC. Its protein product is CASSEGRNNEQFF.

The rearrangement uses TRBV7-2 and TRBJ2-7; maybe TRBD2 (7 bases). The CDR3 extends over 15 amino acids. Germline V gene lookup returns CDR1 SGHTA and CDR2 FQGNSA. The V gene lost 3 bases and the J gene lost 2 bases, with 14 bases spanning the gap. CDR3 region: CASSFLGGGPYEQYF. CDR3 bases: TGTGCCAGCAGCTTTCTAGGGGGAGGGCCCTACGAGCAGTACTTC.

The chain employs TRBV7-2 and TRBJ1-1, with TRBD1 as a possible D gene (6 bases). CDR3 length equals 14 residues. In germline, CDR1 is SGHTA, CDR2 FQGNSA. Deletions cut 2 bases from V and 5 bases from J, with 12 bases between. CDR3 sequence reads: CASSLRQVGTEAFF. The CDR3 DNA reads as TGTGCCAGCAGCTTAAGACAGGTTGGAACTGAAGCTTTCTTT. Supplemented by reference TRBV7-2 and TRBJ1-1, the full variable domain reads GAGVSQSPSNKVTEKGKDVELRCDPISGHTALYWYRQSLGQGLEFLIYFQGNSAPDKSGLPSDRFSAERTGGSVSTLTIQRTQQEDSAVYLCASSLRQVGTEAFFGQGTRLTVV.

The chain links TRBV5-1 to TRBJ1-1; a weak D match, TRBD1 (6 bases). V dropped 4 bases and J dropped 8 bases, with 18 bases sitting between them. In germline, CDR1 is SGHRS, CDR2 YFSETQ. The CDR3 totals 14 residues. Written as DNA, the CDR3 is TGCGCCAGCAGCCTGGGGACAAATAAAATCGAAGCTTTCTTT. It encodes CASSLGTNKIEAFF. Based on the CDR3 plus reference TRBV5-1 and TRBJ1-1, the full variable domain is KAGVTQTPRYLIKTRGQQVTLSCSPISGHRSVSWYQQTPGQGLQFLFEYFSETQRNKGNFPGRFSGRQFSNSRSEMNVSTLELGDSALYLCASSLGTNKIEAFFGQGTRLTVV.

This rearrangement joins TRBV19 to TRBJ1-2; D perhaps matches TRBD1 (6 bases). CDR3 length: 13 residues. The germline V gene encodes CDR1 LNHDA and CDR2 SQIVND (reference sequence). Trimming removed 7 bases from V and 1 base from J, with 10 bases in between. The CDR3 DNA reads TGTGCCAGTATCCAGGGGAGTAACTATGGCTACACCTTC. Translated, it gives CASIQGSNYGYTF.

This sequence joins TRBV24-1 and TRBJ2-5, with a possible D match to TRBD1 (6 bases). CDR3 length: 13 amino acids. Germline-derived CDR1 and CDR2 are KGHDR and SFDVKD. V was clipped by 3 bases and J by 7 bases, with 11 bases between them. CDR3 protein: CATSDVDSGTQYF. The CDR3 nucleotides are TGTGCCACCAGTGATGTGGACAGCGGGACCCAGTACTTC.

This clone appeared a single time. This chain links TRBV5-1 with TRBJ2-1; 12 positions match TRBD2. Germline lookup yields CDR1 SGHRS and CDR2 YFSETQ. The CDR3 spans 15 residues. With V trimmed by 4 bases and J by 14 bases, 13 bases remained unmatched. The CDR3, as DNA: TGCGCCAGCAGCATTGGACCTACTAGCGGGGGGCCTGAGTTCTTC. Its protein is CASSIGPTSGGPEFF.

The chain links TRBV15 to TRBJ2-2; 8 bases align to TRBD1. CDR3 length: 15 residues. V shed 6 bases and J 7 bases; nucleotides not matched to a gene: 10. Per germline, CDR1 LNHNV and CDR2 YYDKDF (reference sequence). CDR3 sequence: CATSLNRQGNGELFF. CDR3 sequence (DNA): TGTGCCACCAGTTTGAACCGACAGGGGAACGGGGAGCTGTTTTTT.

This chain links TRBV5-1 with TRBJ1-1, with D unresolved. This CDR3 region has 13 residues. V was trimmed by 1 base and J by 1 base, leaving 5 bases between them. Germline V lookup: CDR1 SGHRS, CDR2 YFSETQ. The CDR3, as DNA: TGCGCCAGCAGCTTGAACACGAACACTGAAGCTTTCTTT. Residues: CASSLNTNTEAFF.

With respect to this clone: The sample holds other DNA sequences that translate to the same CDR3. The CDR3 nucleotides read TGTGCCAGCTCACCGTCCGTGAACACTGAAGCTTTCTTT. Its protein is CASSPSVNTEAFF. The chain joins TRBV18 to TRBJ1-1; no definite D call. The CDR3 has 13 amino acids. The V and J ends lost 3 bases and 0 bases respectively, with 5 bases between them. Germline assignment: CDR1 KGHSH and CDR2 LQKENI.

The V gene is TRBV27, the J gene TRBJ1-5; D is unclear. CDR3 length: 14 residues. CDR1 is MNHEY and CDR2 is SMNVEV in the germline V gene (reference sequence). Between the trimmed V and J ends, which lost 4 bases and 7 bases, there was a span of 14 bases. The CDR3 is CASSSARTGQPQHF. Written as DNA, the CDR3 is TGTGCCAGCAGTTCCGCACGGACTGGACAGCCCCAGCATTTT.

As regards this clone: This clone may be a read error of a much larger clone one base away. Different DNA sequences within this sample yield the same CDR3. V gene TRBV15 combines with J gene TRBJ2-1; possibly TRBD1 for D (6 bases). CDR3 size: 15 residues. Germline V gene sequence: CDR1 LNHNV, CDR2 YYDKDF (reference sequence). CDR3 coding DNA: TGTGCCACTAGCACAGGGTCCGGCTCCTACAATGAGCAGTTCTTC. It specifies CATSTGSGSYNEQFF.

CDR3 protein: CSVDGLAALFSSYNEQFF. In DNA, the CDR3 is TGCAGCGTTGATGGGCTAGCGGCTCTCTTCAGCTCCTACAATGAGCAGTTCTTC. The chain combines TRBV29-1 with TRBJ2-1; 7 bases match TRBD2. Trimming removed 3 bases from V and 0 bases from J; junction bases left unmatched: 14. This CDR3 contains 18 residues. CDR1 and CDR2 (germline): SQVTM, ANQGSEA.

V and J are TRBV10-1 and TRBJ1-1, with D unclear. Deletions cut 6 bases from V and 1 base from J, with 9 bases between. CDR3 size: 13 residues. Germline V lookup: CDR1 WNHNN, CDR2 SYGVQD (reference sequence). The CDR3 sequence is CASSGRRNTEAFF. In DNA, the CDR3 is TGCGCCAGCAGCGGTCGAAGGAACACTGAAGCTTTCTTT.

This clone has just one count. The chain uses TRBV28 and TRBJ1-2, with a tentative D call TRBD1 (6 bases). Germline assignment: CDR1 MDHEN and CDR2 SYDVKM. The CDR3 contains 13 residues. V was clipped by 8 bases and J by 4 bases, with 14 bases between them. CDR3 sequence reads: CASLGGGGYGYTF. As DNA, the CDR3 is TGTGCCAGCCTAGGGGGGGGAGGCTATGGCTACACCTTC.

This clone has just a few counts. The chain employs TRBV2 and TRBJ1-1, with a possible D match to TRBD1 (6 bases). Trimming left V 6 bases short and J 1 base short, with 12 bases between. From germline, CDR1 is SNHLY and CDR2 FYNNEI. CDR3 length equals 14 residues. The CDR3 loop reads CASRPGQPNTEAFF. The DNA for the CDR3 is TGTGCCAGCAGGCCGGGACAACCGAACACTGAAGCTTTCTTT.

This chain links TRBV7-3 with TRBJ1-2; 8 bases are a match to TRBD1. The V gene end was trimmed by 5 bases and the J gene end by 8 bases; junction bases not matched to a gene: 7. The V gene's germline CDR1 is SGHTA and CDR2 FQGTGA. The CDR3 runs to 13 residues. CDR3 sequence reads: CASSHRGGDGYTF. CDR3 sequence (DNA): TGTGCCAGCAGCCACAGGGGGGGAGACGGCTACACCTTC.

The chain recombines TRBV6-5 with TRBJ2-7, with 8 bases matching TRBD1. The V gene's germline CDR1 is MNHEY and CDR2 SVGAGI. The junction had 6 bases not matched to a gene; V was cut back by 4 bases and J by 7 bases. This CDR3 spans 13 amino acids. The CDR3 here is CASSSGQVREQYF. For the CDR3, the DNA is TGTGCCAGCAGTTCGGGACAGGTTAGAGAGCAGTACTTC.

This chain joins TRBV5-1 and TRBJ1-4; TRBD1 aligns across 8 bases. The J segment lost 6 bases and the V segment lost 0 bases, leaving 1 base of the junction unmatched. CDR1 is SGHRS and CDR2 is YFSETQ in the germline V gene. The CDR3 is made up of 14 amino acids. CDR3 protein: CASSLGTGHEKLFF. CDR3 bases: TGCGCCAGCAGCTTGGGGACAGGGCATGAAAAACTGTTTTTT.

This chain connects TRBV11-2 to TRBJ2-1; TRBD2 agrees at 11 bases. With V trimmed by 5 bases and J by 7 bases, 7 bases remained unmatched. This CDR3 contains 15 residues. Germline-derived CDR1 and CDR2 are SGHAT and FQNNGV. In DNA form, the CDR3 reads TGTGCCAGCAGCGCAACTAGCGGGAGTATAAATGAGCAGTTCTTC. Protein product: CASSATSGSINEQFF.

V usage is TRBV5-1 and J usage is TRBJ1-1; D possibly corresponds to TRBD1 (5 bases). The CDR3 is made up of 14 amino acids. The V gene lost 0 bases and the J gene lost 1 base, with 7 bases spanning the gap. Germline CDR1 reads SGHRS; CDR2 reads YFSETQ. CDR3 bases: TGCGCCAGCAGCTTGGGACAGCGGAACACTGAAGCTTTCTTT. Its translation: CASSLGQRNTEAFF.

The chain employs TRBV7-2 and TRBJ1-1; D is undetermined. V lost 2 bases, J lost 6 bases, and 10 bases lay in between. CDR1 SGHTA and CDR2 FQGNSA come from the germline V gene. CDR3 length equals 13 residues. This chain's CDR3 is CASSLLIYSEAFF. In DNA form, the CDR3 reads TGTGCCAGCAGCTTATTAATTTACTCTGAAGCTTTCTTT.

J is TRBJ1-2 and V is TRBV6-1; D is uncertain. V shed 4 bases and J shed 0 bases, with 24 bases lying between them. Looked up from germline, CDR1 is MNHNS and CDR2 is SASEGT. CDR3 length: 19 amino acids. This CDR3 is CASSALGPFSRDTNYGYTF. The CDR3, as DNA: TGTGCCAGCAGTGCCTTGGGCCCCTTCAGCCGGGATACTAACTATGGCTACACCTTC.

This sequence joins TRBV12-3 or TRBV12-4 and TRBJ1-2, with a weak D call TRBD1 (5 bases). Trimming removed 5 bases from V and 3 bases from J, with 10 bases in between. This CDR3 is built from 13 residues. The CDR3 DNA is TGTGCCAGCAGTCCGGACACCGACTATGGCTACACCTTC. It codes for CASSPDTDYGYTF.

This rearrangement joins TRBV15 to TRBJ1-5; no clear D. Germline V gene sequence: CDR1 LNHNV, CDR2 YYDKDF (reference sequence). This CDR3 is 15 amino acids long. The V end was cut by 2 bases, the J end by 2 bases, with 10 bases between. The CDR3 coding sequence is TGTGCCACCAGCAGAAGAGGTCTTGGCAATCAGCCCCAGCATTTT. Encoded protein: CATSRRGLGNQPQHF.

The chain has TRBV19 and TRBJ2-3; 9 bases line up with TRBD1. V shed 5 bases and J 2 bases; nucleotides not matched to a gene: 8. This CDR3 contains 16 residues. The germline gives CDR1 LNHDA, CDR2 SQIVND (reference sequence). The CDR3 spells CASSLTGTGYTDTQYF. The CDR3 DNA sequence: TGTGCCAGTAGTCTCACCGGGACAGGGTACACAGATACGCAGTATTTT.

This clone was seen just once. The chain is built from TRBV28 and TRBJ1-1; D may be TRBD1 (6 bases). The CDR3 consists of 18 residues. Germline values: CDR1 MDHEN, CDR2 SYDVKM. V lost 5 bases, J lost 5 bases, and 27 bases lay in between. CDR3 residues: CASSPDRPPGDKDTEAFF. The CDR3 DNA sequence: TGTGCCAGCAGTCCCGATCGCCCTCCAGGGGATAAAGATACTGAAGCTTTCTTT.